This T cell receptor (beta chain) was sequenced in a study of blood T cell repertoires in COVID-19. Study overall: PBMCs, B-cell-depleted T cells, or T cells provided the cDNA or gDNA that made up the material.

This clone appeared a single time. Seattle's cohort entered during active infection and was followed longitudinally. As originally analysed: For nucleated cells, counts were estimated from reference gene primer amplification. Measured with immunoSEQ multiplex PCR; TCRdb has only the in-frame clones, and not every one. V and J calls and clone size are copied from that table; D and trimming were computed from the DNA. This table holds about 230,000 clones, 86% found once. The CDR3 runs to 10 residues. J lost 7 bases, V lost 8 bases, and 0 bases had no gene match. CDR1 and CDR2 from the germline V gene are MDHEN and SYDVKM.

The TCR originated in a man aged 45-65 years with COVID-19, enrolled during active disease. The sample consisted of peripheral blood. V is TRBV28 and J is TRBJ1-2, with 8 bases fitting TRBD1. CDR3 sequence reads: CASQGAGYTF. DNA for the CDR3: TGTGCCAGCCAGGGGGCTGGCTACACCTTC.